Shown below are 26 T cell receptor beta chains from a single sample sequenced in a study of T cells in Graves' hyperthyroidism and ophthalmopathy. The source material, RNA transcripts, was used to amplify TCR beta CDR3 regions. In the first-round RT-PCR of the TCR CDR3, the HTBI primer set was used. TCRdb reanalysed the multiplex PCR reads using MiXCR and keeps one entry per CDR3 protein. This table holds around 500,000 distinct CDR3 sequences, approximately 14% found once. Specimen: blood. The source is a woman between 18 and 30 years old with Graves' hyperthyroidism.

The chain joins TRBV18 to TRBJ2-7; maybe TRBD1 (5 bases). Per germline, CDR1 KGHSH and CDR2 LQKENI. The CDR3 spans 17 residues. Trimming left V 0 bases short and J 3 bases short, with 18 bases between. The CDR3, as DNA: TGTGCCAGCTCACCACCGATGACAGCAGTTTATATCTACGAGCAGTACTTC. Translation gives CASSPPMTAVYIYEQYF.

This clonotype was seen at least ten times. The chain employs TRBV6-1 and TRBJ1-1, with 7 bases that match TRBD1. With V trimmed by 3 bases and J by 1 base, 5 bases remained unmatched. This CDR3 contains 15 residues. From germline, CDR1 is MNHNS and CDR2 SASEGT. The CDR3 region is CASSDSGGSNTEAFF. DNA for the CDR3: TGTGCCAGCAGTGACTCAGGGGGGTCGAACACTGAAGCTTTCTTT.

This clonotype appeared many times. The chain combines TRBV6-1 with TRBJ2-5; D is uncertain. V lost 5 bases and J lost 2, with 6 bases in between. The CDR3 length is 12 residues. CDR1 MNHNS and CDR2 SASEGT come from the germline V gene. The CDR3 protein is CASSYGQETQYF. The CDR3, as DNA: TGTGCCAGCAGTTATGGGCAAGAGACCCAGTACTTC.

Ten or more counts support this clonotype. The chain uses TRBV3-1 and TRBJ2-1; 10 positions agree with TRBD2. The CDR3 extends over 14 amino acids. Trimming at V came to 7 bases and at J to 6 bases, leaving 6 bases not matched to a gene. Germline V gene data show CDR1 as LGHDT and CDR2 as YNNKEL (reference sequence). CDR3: CASTPSGRTNEQFF. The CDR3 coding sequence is TGTGCCAGCACCCCTAGCGGGAGAACCAATGAGCAGTTCTTC.

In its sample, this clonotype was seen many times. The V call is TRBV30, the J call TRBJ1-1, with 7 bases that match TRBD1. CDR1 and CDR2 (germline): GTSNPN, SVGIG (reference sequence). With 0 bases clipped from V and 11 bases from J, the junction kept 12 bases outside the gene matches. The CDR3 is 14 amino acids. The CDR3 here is CAWSVGQGVQDAFF. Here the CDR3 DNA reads TGTGCCTGGAGTGTCGGTCAGGGGGTACAGGACGCTTTCTTT.

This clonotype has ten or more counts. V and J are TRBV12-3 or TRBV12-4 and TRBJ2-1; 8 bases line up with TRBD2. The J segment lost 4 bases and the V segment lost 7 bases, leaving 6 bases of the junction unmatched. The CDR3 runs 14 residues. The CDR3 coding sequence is TGTGCCAGCACCGCGGGAGGAGGTTACAATGAGCAGTTCTTC. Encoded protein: CASTAGGGYNEQFF.

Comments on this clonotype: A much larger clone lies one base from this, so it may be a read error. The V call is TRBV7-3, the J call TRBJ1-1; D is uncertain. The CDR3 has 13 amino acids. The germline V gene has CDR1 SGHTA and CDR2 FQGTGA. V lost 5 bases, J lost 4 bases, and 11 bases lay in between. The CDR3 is CASSATWGTEAFF. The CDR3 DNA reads TGTGCCAGCAGCGCCACATGGGGCACTGAAGCTTTCTTT. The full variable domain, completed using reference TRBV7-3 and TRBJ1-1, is GAGVSQTPSNKVTEKGKYVELRCDPISGHTALYWYRQSLGQGPEFLIYFQGTGAADDSGLPNDRFFAVRPEGSVSTLKIQRTERGDSAVYLCASSATWGTEAFFGQGTRLTVV.

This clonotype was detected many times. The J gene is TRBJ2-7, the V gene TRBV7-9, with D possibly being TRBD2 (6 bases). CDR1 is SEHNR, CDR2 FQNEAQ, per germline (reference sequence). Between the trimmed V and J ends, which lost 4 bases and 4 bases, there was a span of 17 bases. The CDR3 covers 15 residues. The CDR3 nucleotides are TGTGCCAGCAGCTCTCCCGGGAGAGAGGGATACGAGCAGTACTTC. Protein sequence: CASSSPGREGYEQYF.

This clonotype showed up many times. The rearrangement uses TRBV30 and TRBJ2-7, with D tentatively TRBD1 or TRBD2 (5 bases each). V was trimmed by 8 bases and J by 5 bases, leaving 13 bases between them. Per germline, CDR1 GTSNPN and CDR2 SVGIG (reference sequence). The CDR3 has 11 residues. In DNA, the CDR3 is TGTGCCGCCCGGGAAGGGGACGAGCAGTACGTC. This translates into CAAREGDEQYV.

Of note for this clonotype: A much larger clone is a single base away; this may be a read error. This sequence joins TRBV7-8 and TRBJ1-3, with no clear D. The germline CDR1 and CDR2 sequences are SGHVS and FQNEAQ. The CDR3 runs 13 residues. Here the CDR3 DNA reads TGTGCCGGCAGCCCCCTCAGCGGAAACACCATATATTTT. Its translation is CAGSPLSGNTIYF.

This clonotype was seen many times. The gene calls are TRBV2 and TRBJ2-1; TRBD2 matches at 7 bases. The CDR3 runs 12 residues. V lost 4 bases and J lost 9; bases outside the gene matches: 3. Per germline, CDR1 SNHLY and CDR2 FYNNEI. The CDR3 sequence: CASSGGGGEQFF. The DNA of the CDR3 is TGTGCCAGCAGTGGGGGGGGTGGTGAGCAGTTCTTC.

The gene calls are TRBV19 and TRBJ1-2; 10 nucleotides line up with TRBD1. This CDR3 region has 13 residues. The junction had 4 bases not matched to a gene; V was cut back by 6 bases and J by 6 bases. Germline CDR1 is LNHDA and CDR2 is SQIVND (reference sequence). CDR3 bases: TGTGCCAGTAGCGAGACAGGGGGCAATGGCTACACCTTC. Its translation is CASSETGGNGYTF.

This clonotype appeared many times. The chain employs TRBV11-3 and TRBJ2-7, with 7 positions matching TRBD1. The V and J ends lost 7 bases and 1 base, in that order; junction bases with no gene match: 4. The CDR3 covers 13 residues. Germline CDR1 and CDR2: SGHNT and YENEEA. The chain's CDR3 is CASTRTGSYEQYF. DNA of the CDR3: TGTGCCAGCACCCGGACAGGATCCTACGAGCAGTACTTC. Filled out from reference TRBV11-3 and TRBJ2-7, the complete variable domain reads EAGVVQSPRYKIIEKKQPVAFWCNPISGHNTLYWYLQNLGQGPELLIRYENEEAVDDSQLPKDRFSAERLKGVDSTLKIQPAELGDSAVYLCASTRTGSYEQYFGPGTRLTVT.

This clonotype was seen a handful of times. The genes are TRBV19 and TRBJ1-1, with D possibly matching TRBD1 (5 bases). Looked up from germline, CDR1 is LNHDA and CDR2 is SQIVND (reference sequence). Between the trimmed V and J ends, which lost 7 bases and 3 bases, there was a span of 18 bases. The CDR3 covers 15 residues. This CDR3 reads CASTRRQGGDTEAFF. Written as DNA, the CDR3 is TGTGCCAGTACCAGGAGGCAGGGAGGGGACACTGAAGCTTTCTTT.

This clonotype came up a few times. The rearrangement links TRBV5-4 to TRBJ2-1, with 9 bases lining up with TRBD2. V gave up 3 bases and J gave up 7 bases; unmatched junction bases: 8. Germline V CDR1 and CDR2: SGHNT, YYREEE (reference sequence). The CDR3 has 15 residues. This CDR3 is CASSYLAGLGNEQFF. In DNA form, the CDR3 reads TGTGCCAGCAGCTACCTAGCGGGATTGGGGAATGAGCAGTTCTTC.

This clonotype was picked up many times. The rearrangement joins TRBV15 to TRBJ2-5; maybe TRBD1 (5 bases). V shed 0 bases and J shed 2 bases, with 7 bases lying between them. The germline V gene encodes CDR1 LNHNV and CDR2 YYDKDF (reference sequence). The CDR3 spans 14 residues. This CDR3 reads CATSRETVQETQYF. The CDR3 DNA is TGTGCCACCAGCAGAGAGACAGTGCAAGAGACCCAGTACTTC.

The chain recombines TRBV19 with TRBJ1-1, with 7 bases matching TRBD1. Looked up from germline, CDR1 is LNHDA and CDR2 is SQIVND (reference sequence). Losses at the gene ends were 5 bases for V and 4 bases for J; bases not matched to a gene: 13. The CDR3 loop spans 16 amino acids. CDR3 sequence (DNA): TGTGCCAGTAGTCTACAGGGGATCCCCCTCCCCACTGAAGCTTTCTTT. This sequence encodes CASSLQGIPLPTEAFF.

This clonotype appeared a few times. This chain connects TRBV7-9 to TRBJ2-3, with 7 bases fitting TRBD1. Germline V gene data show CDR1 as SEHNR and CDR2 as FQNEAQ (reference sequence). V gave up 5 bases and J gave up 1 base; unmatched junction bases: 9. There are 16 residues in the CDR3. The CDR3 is CASSPTMGTGTDTQYF. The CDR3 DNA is TGTGCCAGCAGCCCCACGATGGGGACAGGCACAGATACGCAGTATTTT.

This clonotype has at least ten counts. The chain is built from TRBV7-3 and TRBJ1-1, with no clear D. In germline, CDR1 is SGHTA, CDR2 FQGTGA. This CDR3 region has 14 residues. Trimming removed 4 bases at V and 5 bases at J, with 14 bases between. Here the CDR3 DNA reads TGTGCCAGCAGCTCGGTCGGGGTCCATACTGAAGCTTTCTTT. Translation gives CASSSVGVHTEAFF.

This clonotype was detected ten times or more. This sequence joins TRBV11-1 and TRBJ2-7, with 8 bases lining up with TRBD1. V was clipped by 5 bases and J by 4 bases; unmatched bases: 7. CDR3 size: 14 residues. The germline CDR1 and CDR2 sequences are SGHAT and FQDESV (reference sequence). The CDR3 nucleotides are TGTGCCAGCAGCCCGGACAGGGCTGGGTACGAGCAGTACTTC. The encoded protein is CASSPDRAGYEQYF. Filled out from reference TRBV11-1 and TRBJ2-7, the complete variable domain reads EAEVAQSPRYKITEKSQAVAFWCDPISGHATLYWYRQILGQGPELLVQFQDESVVDDSQLPKDRFSAERLKGVDSTLKIQPAELGDSAMYLCASSPDRAGYEQYFGPGTRLTVT.

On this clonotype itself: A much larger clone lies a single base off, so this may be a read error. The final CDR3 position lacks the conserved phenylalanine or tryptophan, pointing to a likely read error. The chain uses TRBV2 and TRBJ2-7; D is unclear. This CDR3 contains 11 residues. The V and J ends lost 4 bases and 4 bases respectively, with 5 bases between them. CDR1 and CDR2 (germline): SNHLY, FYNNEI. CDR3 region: CASSGGYEQYL. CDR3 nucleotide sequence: TGTGCCAGCAGTGGAGGATACGAGCAGTACCTC.

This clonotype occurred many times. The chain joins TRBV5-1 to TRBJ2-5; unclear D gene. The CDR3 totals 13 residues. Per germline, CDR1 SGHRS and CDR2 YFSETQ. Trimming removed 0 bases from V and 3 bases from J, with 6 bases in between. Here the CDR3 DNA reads TGCGCCAGCAGCTTGGTGGTAGAAGAGACCCAGTACTTC. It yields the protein CASSLVVEETQYF.

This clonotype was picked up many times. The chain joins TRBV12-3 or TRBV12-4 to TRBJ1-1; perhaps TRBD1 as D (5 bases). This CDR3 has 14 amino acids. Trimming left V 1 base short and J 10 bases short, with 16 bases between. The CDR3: CASSLDTRGGRAFF. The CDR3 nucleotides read TGTGCCAGCAGTTTAGATACCCGGGGCGGTCGAGCTTTCTTT.

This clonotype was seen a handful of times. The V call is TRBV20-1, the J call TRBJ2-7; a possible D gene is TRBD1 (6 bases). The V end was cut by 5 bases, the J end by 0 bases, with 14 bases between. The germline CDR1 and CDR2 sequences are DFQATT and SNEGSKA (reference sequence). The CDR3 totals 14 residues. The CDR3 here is CSALGQNNSYEQYF. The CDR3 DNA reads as TGCAGTGCTTTAGGACAGAATAACTCCTACGAGCAGTACTTC.

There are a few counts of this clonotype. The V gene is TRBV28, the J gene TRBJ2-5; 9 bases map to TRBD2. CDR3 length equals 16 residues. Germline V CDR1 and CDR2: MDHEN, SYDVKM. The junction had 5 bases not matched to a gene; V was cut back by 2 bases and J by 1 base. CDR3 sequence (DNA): TGTGCCAGCAGTTTAGGCGCTAGCGGGGCCCAAGAGACCCAGTACTTC. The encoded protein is CASSLGASGAQETQYF.

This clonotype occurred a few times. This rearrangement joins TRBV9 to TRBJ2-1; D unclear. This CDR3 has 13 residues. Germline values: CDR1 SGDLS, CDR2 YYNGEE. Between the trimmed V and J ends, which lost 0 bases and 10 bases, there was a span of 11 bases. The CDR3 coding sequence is TGTGCCAGCAGCGTAGTGACCTCCTCAGAGCAGTTCTTC. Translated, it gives CASSVVTSSEQFF.